Listed below are T cell receptor beta chains from one sample, sequenced in a study of post-analysis software for immune sequencing data. TCRdb passed the PCR reads through MiXCR, listing each CDR3 protein once. The sample carries under 900,000 distinct CDR3 sequences, 53% recorded once. What was sequenced was blood. These receptors came from a girl aged 5 to 17 with multiple sclerosis. Both conserved end residues are part of each CDR3. A D gene is named only where the DNA matches it firmly. Clone size appears in some rows only: once, few, many, or a class for an expanded clone.

d_call: .
v_call: TRBV29-1
j_call: TRBJ2-6
clone_size: .
cdr3_nt: TGCAGCGTTGACTCTGGGGTCAACGTCCTGACTTTC
cdr3_aa: CSVDSGVNVLTF

d_call: .
v_call: TRBV12-3/TRBV12-4
j_call: TRBJ1-5
clone_size: few
cdr3_nt: TGTGCCAGCAATTCGAGGGTTAGCAATCAGCCCCAGCATTTT
cdr3_aa: CASNSRVSNQPQHF

d_call: .
v_call: TRBV4-1
j_call: TRBJ1-1
clone_size: .
cdr3_nt: TGCGCCAGCAGCCAGGGACATATGAACACTGAAGCTTTCTTT
cdr3_aa: CASSQGHMNTEAFF

d_call: TRBD2
v_call: TRBV7-2
j_call: TRBJ2-1
clone_size: .
cdr3_nt: TGTGCCAGCAGCGTTAGGACTAGCGGTTACAATGAGCAGTTCTTC
cdr3_aa: CASSVRTSGYNEQFF

d_call: TRBD1
v_call: TRBV4-1
j_call: TRBJ1-4
clone_size: .
cdr3_nt: TGCGCCAGCAGCCAAGATCCCGGGACAGGGTGGGAAAAACTGTTTTTT
cdr3_aa: CASSQDPGTGWEKLFF

d_call: .
v_call: TRBV20-1
j_call: TRBJ2-1
clone_size: .
cdr3_nt: TGCAGTGCTAGAGTCGTTCAGGGGGGCCTTTACAATGAGCAGTTCTTC
cdr3_aa: CSARVVQGGLYNEQFF

d_call: .
v_call: TRBV5-1
j_call: TRBJ1-1
clone_size: .
cdr3_nt: TGCGCCAGCAGCTTGAGTTACCGCCGAACTGAAGCTTTCTTT
cdr3_aa: CASSLSYRRTEAFF

d_call: .
v_call: TRBV3-1
j_call: TRBJ2-4
clone_size: .
cdr3_nt: TGTGCCAGCAGCCGCGATTTGAGGGAGCAGTACTTC
cdr3_aa: CASSRDLREQYF

d_call: .
v_call: TRBV6-1
j_call: TRBJ2-2
clone_size: .
cdr3_nt: TGTGCCAGCAGGGGGGGACAGACCGCTTACAATGAGCAGTTTTTT
cdr3_aa: CASRGGQTAYNEQFF

d_call: TRBD1
v_call: TRBV5-1
j_call: TRBJ1-6
clone_size: few
cdr3_nt: TGCGCCGGCAGCCCGGGGACAGTCAATTCACCCCTCCACTTT
cdr3_aa: CAGSPGTVNSPLHF

d_call: .
v_call: TRBV5-6
j_call: TRBJ2-7
clone_size: .
cdr3_nt: TGTGCCAGCAGCTACCGGGCGCGCCGGGGGTACGAGCAGTACTTC
cdr3_aa: CASSYRARRGYEQYF

d_call: .
v_call: TRBV25-1
j_call: TRBJ1-2
clone_size: .
cdr3_nt: TGTGCCAGCAGTGGAGACAGGTTCGGCTACACCTTC
cdr3_aa: CASSGDRFGYTF

d_call: .
v_call: TRBV5-1
j_call: TRBJ1-2
clone_size: .
cdr3_nt: TGCGCCAGCAGCTTGTGGGCAGGGGAGGTCTATGGCTACACCTTC
cdr3_aa: CASSLWAGEVYGYTF

d_call: .
v_call: TRBV24-1
j_call: TRBJ2-1
clone_size: few
cdr3_nt: TGTGCCACCAGCCGGGACGGACGGGAGCAGTTCTTC
cdr3_aa: CATSRDGREQFF

d_call: .
v_call: TRBV12-3/TRBV12-4
j_call: TRBJ2-7
clone_size: .
cdr3_nt: TGTGCCAGCAGTTTCAACCGGGGCGCGTCCTACGAGCAGTACTTC
cdr3_aa: CASSFNRGASYEQYF

d_call: .
v_call: TRBV21-1
j_call: TRBJ2-4
clone_size: .
cdr3_nt: TGTGCCAGCAGAACCAATGACGCGACAGGGTTGAGAAACATTCAGTACTTC
cdr3_aa: CASRTNDATGLRNIQYF

d_call: .
v_call: TRBV27
j_call: TRBJ2-7
clone_size: .
cdr3_nt: TGTGCCAGCCGGAGGGGGTCTAGCGGAGCCCCCTACGAGCAGTACTTC
cdr3_aa: CASRRGSSGAPYEQYF

d_call: .
v_call: TRBV4-2
j_call: TRBJ2-5
clone_size: .
cdr3_nt: TGTGCCAGCAGCCTTGAAAGGAAAGAGACCCAGTACTTC
cdr3_aa: CASSLERKETQYF

d_call: .
v_call: TRBV12-3/TRBV12-4
j_call: TRBJ2-3
clone_size: few
cdr3_nt: TGTGCCAGCAGCCAAGGGGGGAGGGGCGGAGATACGCAGTATTTT
cdr3_aa: CASSQGGRGGDTQYF

d_call: TRBD2
v_call: TRBV6-5
j_call: TRBJ2-3
clone_size: .
cdr3_nt: TGTGCCAGCAGTTACTCGCGCGGGACTAGCGGGACAGGACACGCAGATACGCAGTATTTT
cdr3_aa: CASSYSRGTSGTGHADTQYF

d_call: .
v_call: TRBV20-1
j_call: TRBJ1-1
clone_size: few
cdr3_nt: TGCAGTGCTAGGCCTATCACTGAAGCTTTCTTT
cdr3_aa: CSARPITEAFF

d_call: .
v_call: TRBV20-1
j_call: TRBJ2-7
clone_size: .
cdr3_nt: TGCAGTGCTAGAACCTCGTCCTCCTACGAGCAGTACTTC
cdr3_aa: CSARTSSSYEQYF

d_call: .
v_call: TRBV27
j_call: TRBJ2-2
clone_size: .
cdr3_nt: TGTGCCAGCAGTTTATCAGGGATACTCGGGGAGCTGTTTTTT
cdr3_aa: CASSLSGILGELFF

d_call: .
v_call: TRBV7-2
j_call: TRBJ2-5
clone_size: once
cdr3_nt: TGTGCCAGCAGCAGGGCAGGGTCCCTCCAGGGGCAGTACTTC
cdr3_aa: CASSRAGSLQGQYF

d_call: .
v_call: TRBV7-3
j_call: TRBJ2-1
clone_size: .
cdr3_nt: TGTGCCAGCAGCTCGCGGGTTGCCGATGGGCAGTTCTTC
cdr3_aa: CASSSRVADGQFF

d_call: .
v_call: TRBV14
j_call: TRBJ2-1
clone_size: few
cdr3_nt: TGTGCCAGCAGCCCCCACGGGAGCAATGAGCAGTTCTTC
cdr3_aa: CASSPHGSNEQFF

d_call: TRBD1
v_call: TRBV7-9
j_call: TRBJ2-2
clone_size: .
cdr3_nt: TGTGCCAGCAGCCCGGGACAGGGGGACACCGGGGAGCTGTTTTTT
cdr3_aa: CASSPGQGDTGELFF

d_call: TRBD2
v_call: TRBV20-1
j_call: TRBJ2-1
clone_size: few
cdr3_nt: TGCAGTGCTAGAGATCGCCTAGCGGGGAATTACAATGAGCAGTTCTTC
cdr3_aa: CSARDRLAGNYNEQFF

d_call: .
v_call: TRBV12-5
j_call: TRBJ2-3
clone_size: few
cdr3_nt: TGTGCTAGTGGTTTGGTACGGTGGGAAACTAGCACAGATACGCAGTATTTT
cdr3_aa: CASGLVRWETSTDTQYF

d_call: .
v_call: TRBV2
j_call: TRBJ2-5
clone_size: .
cdr3_nt: TGTGCCAGCAGTGAAGCGTCTCATCAGTACTTC
cdr3_aa: CASSEASHQYF

d_call: .
v_call: TRBV10-3
j_call: TRBJ1-2
clone_size: .
cdr3_nt: TGTGCCATCAGTGAACAGGGCGCTAACCATGGCTACACCTTC
cdr3_aa: CAISEQGANHGYTF

d_call: TRBD2
v_call: TRBV28
j_call: TRBJ2-3
clone_size: .
cdr3_nt: TGTGCCAGCAGCAAACTAGCGGGAGGGGTAGATACGCAGTATTTT
cdr3_aa: CASSKLAGGVDTQYF

d_call: TRBD2
v_call: TRBV6-1
j_call: TRBJ2-7
clone_size: .
cdr3_nt: TGTGCCAGCAGACCAGCGGGGGGGCCTGCGTACGAGCAGTACTTC
cdr3_aa: CASRPAGGPAYEQYF

d_call: TRBD1
v_call: TRBV18
j_call: TRBJ1-2
clone_size: .
cdr3_nt: TGTGCCAGCTCACCACTCGACAGGGTCAGTGGCTACACCTTC
cdr3_aa: CASSPLDRVSGYTF

d_call: TRBD1
v_call: TRBV27
j_call: TRBJ2-3
clone_size: .
cdr3_nt: TGTGCCACCAGACAGGGGCGGTCAGATACGCAGTATTTT
cdr3_aa: CATRQGRSDTQYF

d_call: .
v_call: TRBV5-4
j_call: TRBJ2-1
clone_size: .
cdr3_nt: TGTGCCAGCACCGATCAAGGGAGACTAGGGGGTTGGAATGAGCAGTTCTTC
cdr3_aa: CASTDQGRLGGWNEQFF

d_call: .
v_call: TRBV20-1
j_call: TRBJ2-3
clone_size: few
cdr3_nt: TGCAGTGCTAGGGGACACAAAGGGAGCACAGATACGCAGTATTTT
cdr3_aa: CSARGHKGSTDTQYF

d_call: .
v_call: TRBV20-1
j_call: TRBJ1-2
clone_size: once
cdr3_nt: TGCAGTGCTAGAGATCCGCGGGGGGCGGGAGGCTGCACCTTC
cdr3_aa: CSARDPRGAGGCTF

d_call: .
v_call: TRBV2
j_call: TRBJ1-5
clone_size: .
cdr3_nt: TGTGCCAGCAAACAGGAGAGCAATCAGCCCCAGCATTTT
cdr3_aa: CASKQESNQPQHF

d_call: .
v_call: TRBV5-1
j_call: TRBJ2-7
clone_size: .
cdr3_nt: TGCGCCAGCAGCGGACCCTCGGACGAGCAGTACTTC
cdr3_aa: CASSGPSDEQYF

d_call: .
v_call: TRBV25-1
j_call: TRBJ2-1
clone_size: once
cdr3_nt: TGTGCCAGCAGTGAAACGGGGCCAAACCAAAACAATGAGCAGTTCTTC
cdr3_aa: CASSETGPNQNNEQFF

d_call: .
v_call: TRBV27
j_call: TRBJ1-1
clone_size: few
cdr3_nt: TGTGCCAGCAGTCCCCCTGGGGACGTGAACACTGAAGCTTTCTTT
cdr3_aa: CASSPPGDVNTEAFF

d_call: .
v_call: TRBV25-1
j_call: TRBJ2-4
clone_size: .
cdr3_nt: TGTGCCAGCAACAGAGGGAGGCAGTACTTC
cdr3_aa: CASNRGRQYF

d_call: .
v_call: TRBV29-1
j_call: TRBJ2-7
clone_size: .
cdr3_nt: TGCAGCGCCCAAGGGGGGACATCGAGCTCCTACGAGCAGTACTTC
cdr3_aa: CSAQGGTSSSYEQYF

d_call: .
v_call: TRBV20-1
j_call: TRBJ1-1
clone_size: .
cdr3_nt: TGCAGTGCTCCCCCCGGGGTCACTGAAGCTTTCTTT
cdr3_aa: CSAPPGVTEAFF

d_call: .
v_call: TRBV4-1
j_call: TRBJ1-2
clone_size: .
cdr3_nt: TGCGCCAGCAGCCAAGTCACGGGGGAATATGGCTACACCTTC
cdr3_aa: CASSQVTGEYGYTF

d_call: TRBD2
v_call: TRBV5-1
j_call: TRBJ2-7
clone_size: .
cdr3_nt: TGCGCCAGCAGCACCGGGACTACCCCCTACGAGCAGTACTTC
cdr3_aa: CASSTGTTPYEQYF

d_call: TRBD2
v_call: TRBV7-9
j_call: TRBJ2-3
clone_size: .
cdr3_nt: TGTGCCAGCAGCTTAGCGCCGGCGGGGGGGCTCGATACGCAGTATTTT
cdr3_aa: CASSLAPAGGLDTQYF

d_call: TRBD2
v_call: TRBV10-3
j_call: TRBJ2-1
clone_size: .
cdr3_nt: TGTGCCATCAGTCGTACGGGACTAACCAACAATGAGCAGTTCTTC
cdr3_aa: CAISRTGLTNNEQFF

d_call: .
v_call: TRBV7-2
j_call: TRBJ2-3
clone_size: .
cdr3_nt: TGTGCCAGCCTGCAACAGTACGAGTGGGGAAGCACAGATACGCAGTATTTT
cdr3_aa: CASLQQYEWGSTDTQYF

d_call: TRBD2
v_call: TRBV27
j_call: TRBJ2-5
clone_size: .
cdr3_nt: TGTGCCAGCAGTCTTTACGGGGGGATGGAGGAGACCCAGTACTTC
cdr3_aa: CASSLYGGMEETQYF

d_call: .
v_call: TRBV7-2
j_call: TRBJ2-5
clone_size: .
cdr3_nt: TGTGCCAGCAGCTGGGGTACAACCGAGACCCAGTACTTC
cdr3_aa: CASSWGTTETQYF

d_call: TRBD1
v_call: TRBV11-1
j_call: TRBJ2-1
clone_size: few
cdr3_nt: TGTGCCAGCAGCTTAGGACAGGGGGCATTCCATGAGCAGTTCTTC
cdr3_aa: CASSLGQGAFHEQFF

d_call: .
v_call: TRBV7-8
j_call: TRBJ2-3
clone_size: .
cdr3_nt: TGTGCCAGCAGCTTAGCGGCTAGCGGCACAGATACGCAGTATTTT
cdr3_aa: CASSLAASGTDTQYF